One and the same sample provided the 23 T cell receptor beta chains below, sequenced in a study of graft-versus-host responses after intestinal transplantation. Only in-frame clones appear in the TCRdb table, and some are missing; sequencing was by immunoSEQ multiplex PCR. The profile shows 18,000 or so clones, approximately 95% of them singletons. Sequenced material: PBMCs, taken 23 days after intestinal transplant. The receptors shown here come from a human patient who received an intestinal transplant, so some T cells may come from the graft donor.

V gene TRBV25-1 combines with J gene TRBJ2-1; 9 nucleotides line up with TRBD2. Germline loops: CDR1 MGHDK, CDR2 SYGVNS. The CDR3 consists of 12 residues. Losses at the gene ends were 6 bases for V and 10 bases for J; bases not matched to a gene: 4. The CDR3 spells CASSGSGREQFF. The CDR3 DNA reads as TGTGCCAGCAGCGGGAGCGGGAGGGAGCAGTTCTTC.

The chain carries TRBV5-1 and TRBJ2-2, with D perhaps assigned TRBD1 or TRBD2 (5 bases each). V lost 6 bases and J lost 7, with 16 bases in between. The CDR3 loop spans 14 amino acids. Germline values: CDR1 SGHRS, CDR2 YFSETQ. In DNA form, the CDR3 reads TGCGCCAGCATTTTCGACAGCGGTTACGGGGAGCTGTTTTTT. Translation: CASIFDSGYGELFF.

With respect to this clone: At one end, the junction sequence differs from germline, possibly due to a read error. CDR3 DNA: TGTACCATCAGTGAACGACAGGGTACGCATTCACCCCTCCACTTT. Its protein is CTISERQGTHSPLHF. V gene TRBV10-3 combines with J gene TRBJ1-6; 7 bases are a match to TRBD1. From germline, CDR1 is ENHRY and CDR2 SYGVKD. This CDR3 is 15 amino acids long.

The chain has TRBV5-6 and TRBJ2-1; no clear D gene. V was shortened by 3 bases and J by 5 bases, with 18 bases between the two germline ends. CDR1 and CDR2 (germline): SGHDT, YYEEEE. The CDR3 spans 16 residues. The CDR3 nucleotides read TGTGCCAGCAGCTGGGATTGGTCCACCCTACACAATGAGCAGTTCTTC. Its protein is CASSWDWSTLHNEQFF.

The CDR3 DNA reads as TGTGCCAGCAGTTTTAATTCACAGGGACTAGAGGAGCAGTACTTC. Protein product: CASSFNSQGLEEQYF. The chain joins TRBV28 to TRBJ2-7, with 8 bases matching TRBD2. Trimming took 3 bases from V and 7 from J; bases not matched to a gene: 11. The CDR3 loop spans 15 amino acids. The V gene's germline CDR1 is MDHEN and CDR2 SYDVKM.

The V call is TRBV19, the J call TRBJ2-2; 7 bases are shared with TRBD2. The CDR3 covers 14 residues. Trimming at V came to 4 bases and at J to 3 bases, leaving 2 bases not matched to a gene. Germline-derived CDR1 and CDR2 are LNHDA and SQIVND (reference sequence). CDR3 DNA: TGTGCCAGTAGTAACCTAGCGGACACCGGGGAGCTGTTTTTT. Its translation: CASSNLADTGELFF.

The V call is TRBV27, the J call TRBJ2-7; possibly TRBD1 for D (6 bases). The CDR3 totals 13 residues. Deletions cut 6 bases from V and 5 bases from J, with 14 bases between. Germline V gene lookup returns CDR1 MNHEY and CDR2 SMNVEV (reference sequence). CDR3 in amino acids: CASSLSGVDEQYF. The DNA for the CDR3 is TGTGCCAGCAGCCTATCAGGGGTGGACGAGCAGTACTTC.

The chain uses TRBV15 and TRBJ2-7, with D maybe TRBD2 (5 bases). Trimming left V 8 bases short and J 2 bases short, with 19 bases between. This CDR3 has 15 residues. Germline V gene lookup returns CDR1 LNHNV and CDR2 YYDKDF (reference sequence). The CDR3 loop reads CATASPGGGAYEQYF. The CDR3, as DNA: TGTGCCACCGCCTCCCCGGGCGGAGGTGCCTACGAGCAGTACTTC.

The chain combines TRBV7-3 with TRBJ2-1; 8 bases map to TRBD2. The V gene's germline CDR1 is SGHTA and CDR2 FQGTGA. CDR3 length: 15 residues. V was pared by 4 bases and J by 0 bases, with 2 bases of the junction left unmatched. The CDR3 loop is CASSYLAGSYNEQFF. The CDR3 DNA follows: TGTGCCAGCAGCTATCTAGCGGGCTCCTACAATGAGCAGTTCTTC.

The chain joins TRBV6-5 to TRBJ2-1; perhaps D is TRBD1 or TRBD2 (5 bases each). The length of the CDR3 is 15 residues. V dropped 6 bases and J dropped 5 bases, with 17 bases sitting between them. Germline V gives CDR1 MNHEY, CDR2 SVGAGI. The CDR3 nucleotides are TGTGCCAGCAGCCTCACCGGGACCACCAACAATGAGCAGTTCTTC. Its protein is CASSLTGTTNNEQFF.

J is TRBJ1-2 and V is TRBV27, with TRBD1 identical over 7 bases. V lost 6 bases, J lost 9 bases, and 7 bases stayed unmatched. The CDR3 is 12 amino acids. Germline V gives CDR1 MNHEY, CDR2 SMNVEV (reference sequence). The chain's CDR3 is CASSLGGDSYTF. DNA for the CDR3: TGTGCCAGCAGCCTAGGGGGCGATAGCTACACCTTC.

As DNA, the CDR3 is TGTGCCAGCAGCTTATCCGAAAAACTGTTTTTT. This translates into CASSLSEKLFF. V is TRBV11-1 and J is TRBJ1-4, with D unresolved. This CDR3 has 11 amino acids. The V end was cut by 2 bases, the J end by 8 bases, with 3 bases between. Germline V gene lookup returns CDR1 SGHAT and CDR2 FQDESV (reference sequence).

The J gene is TRBJ2-1, the V gene TRBV19, with TRBD2 identical over 12 bases. The CDR3 is made up of 18 amino acids. V lost 1 base to trimming and J lost 6 bases; unmatched junction nucleotides: 10. Germline V gene data show CDR1 as LNHDA and CDR2 as SQIVND (reference sequence). In nucleotides, the CDR3 is TGTGCCAGTAGTATAGTCCCTAGCGGGAGGGCCAATTTCAATGAGCAGTTCTTC. It codes for CASSIVPSGRANFNEQFF.

This chain uses TRBV6-4 with TRBJ2-3, with 7 positions matching TRBD2. Germline V gene sequence: CDR1 MRHNA, CDR2 SNTAGT. V shed 4 bases, J shed 1 base, and the junction held 5 bases outside the gene matches. The length of the CDR3 is 15 residues. The CDR3 here is CASSVLADGTDTQYF. The DNA of the CDR3 is TGTGCCAGCAGTGTTCTAGCGGACGGCACAGATACGCAGTATTTT.

This chain joins TRBV4-2 and TRBJ2-1, with D perhaps given as TRBD1 or TRBD2 (5 bases each). The CDR3 sequence is 17 residues long. The germline gives CDR1 LGHNA, CDR2 YNFKEQ. The V gene lost 1 base and the J gene lost 5 bases, with 18 bases spanning the gap. In DNA form, the CDR3 reads TGTGCCAGCAGCCAAGTGGACACCGGGACCTACAACAATGAGCAGTTCTTC. It specifies CASSQVDTGTYNNEQFF.

V is TRBV6-6 and J is TRBJ2-1, with 11 positions matching TRBD2. Germline CDR1 MNHNY, CDR2 SVGAGI (reference sequence). This CDR3 region has 15 residues. With V trimmed by 5 bases and J by 8 bases, 8 bases remained unmatched. The CDR3 here is CASSEGLAGGDEQFF. CDR3 bases: TGTGCCAGCAGTGAGGGGCTAGCGGGAGGCGATGAGCAGTTCTTC.

The rearrangement joins TRBV18 to TRBJ2-1; 8 nucleotides align to TRBD2. The germline gives CDR1 KGHSH, CDR2 LQKENI. This CDR3 spans 17 amino acids. V lost 4 bases, J lost 2 bases, and 10 bases stayed unmatched. CDR3: CASSLLTSEYTYNEQFF. The CDR3 nucleotides read TGTGCCAGCTCACTGCTGACTAGCGAGTACACCTACAATGAGCAGTTCTTC.

The V and J genes are TRBV27 and TRBJ2-5, with D unclear. The J call may be mistaken, given a closer DNA end match to TRBJ2-7. This CDR3 is built from 13 residues. Looked up from germline, CDR1 is MNHEY and CDR2 is SMNVEV (reference sequence). In nucleotides, the CDR3 is TGTGCCAGCAGGGGATCAAGTTCCTACGAGCAGTACTTC. Residues: CASRGSSSYEQYF.

The chain recombines TRBV19 with TRBJ2-4; weak D call: TRBD2 (7 bases). The CDR3 spans 15 residues. Germline V gene data show CDR1 as LNHDA and CDR2 as SQIVND (reference sequence). V lost 7 bases and J lost 1, with 14 bases in between. This CDR3 reads CASTGGGAAKNIQYF. The CDR3 DNA sequence: TGTGCCAGTACAGGAGGGGGGGCGGCCAAAAACATTCAGTACTTC.

This clone showed up just once. The chain joins TRBV13 to TRBJ2-7, with D uncertain. The CDR3 consists of 12 residues. The germline gives CDR1 PRHDT, CDR2 FYEKMQ (reference sequence). Trimming left V 4 bases short and J 0 bases short, with 4 bases between. CDR3 loop: CASSSISYEQYF. DNA for the CDR3: TGTGCCAGCAGCTCCATCTCCTACGAGCAGTACTTC.

The rearrangement joins TRBV29-1 to TRBJ2-5; D not certain. Trimming took off 4 bases at V and 3 bases at J, with 12 bases between the two ends. This CDR3 has 13 amino acids. Looked up from germline, CDR1 is SQVTM and CDR2 is ANQGSEA. As DNA, the CDR3 is TGCAGCGTTGCCGGTACGCATAAAGAGACCCAGTACTTC. Its protein product is CSVAGTHKETQYF. Combining the CDR3 with reference TRBV29-1 and TRBJ2-5 gives the whole variable domain SAVISQKPSRDICQRGTSLTIQCQVDSQVTMMFWYRQQPGQSLTLIATANQGSEATYESGFVIDKFPISRPNLTFSTLTVSNMSPEDSSIYLCSVAGTHKETQYFGPGTRLLVL.

The V gene is TRBV6-6, the J gene TRBJ1-2; D unclear. This CDR3 spans 14 amino acids. The germline V gene has CDR1 MNHNY and CDR2 SVGAGI (reference sequence). Trimming stripped 4 bases from V and 2 bases from J, with 11 bases between. The DNA of the CDR3 is TGTGCCAGCAGTTCACAAGGATACAACTATGGCTACACCTTC. It yields the protein CASSSQGYNYGYTF.

V usage is TRBV9 and J usage is TRBJ2-7; TRBD2 aligns across 13 bases. Trimming took 0 bases from V and 1 from J; bases not matched to a gene: 1. This CDR3 is 16 amino acids long. Germline lookup yields CDR1 SGDLS and CDR2 YYNGEE. CDR3 coding DNA: TGTGCCAGCAGCGTAGAGGGACTAGCGGGATCCTACGAGCAGTACTTC. Translation gives CASSVEGLAGSYEQYF.